The T cell receptor beta chain described here comes from a study of regulatory T cells in long-lasting Graves disease (dated by TCRdb to the early 2020s). Study-wide context: Antithyroid drugs had been taken for less than 3 months by newly diagnosed Graves' disease patients. This study used TCR sequencing and RNA sequencing of peripheral blood to compare persistent Graves' disease patients against newly diagnosed Graves' disease patients. The study was registered as a clinical trial and conducted in China. A total of about 33 samples underwent TCR sequencing, from 13 patients with persistent Graves' disease and about 20 patients with newly diagnosed Graves' disease. General findings and caveats noted by the study authors: Lower TCR Shannon entropy and fewer highly expanded clones were observed in persistent Graves' disease patients than in newly diagnosed patients, which suggested clonal expansion. Because the primary lesion, thyroid tissue, could not be accessed, the study looked at peripheral blood alone. More public clonotypes were shared among persistent patients (under 3,000) than among newly diagnosed patients (roughly 1,000). Sequencing and analysis were limited to the TCR beta chain. The authors acknowledged the small sample size as a limitation that may reduce accuracy.

This specimen's time point label, per the study, means: newly diagnosed GD, antithyroid drugs for less than 3 months. For both TCR sequencing and RNA sequencing, RNA was extracted from PBMCs in TRIzol. The diagnosis of Graves' disease was made according to American Thyroid Association guidelines. Patients for the study were recruited at an endocrinology department in Xi'an, China. From each patient, about 8.9 milliliters of peripheral blood was collected into an EDTA anticoagulant tube. Ficoll Paque Plus density gradient separation was used to isolate PBMCs, and no additional T cell sorting was done. An Agilent 2100 Bioanalyzer and agarose gel were used to check RNA quality, and a NanoDrop 2000 was used to measure RNA concentration. Preparation of the library involved multiplex PCR. For sequencing, an Illumina HiSeq 4000 was employed. TCR beta libraries were built with iRepertoire HTBI primers and Arm-PCR amplification of CDR3 regions. Before sequencing, the PCR products went through gel purification. On the authors' methods: Gene usage analysis of CDR3 amino acid clonotypes relied on the approximately 68 TRBV and 15 or so TRBJ segments identified across samples. Filtered high-quality paired reads were merged into contigs using COPE and FqMerger. BLAST was used to align contigs to IMGT TRBV, TRBD and TRBJ reference genes, and CDR3 was defined according to IMGT. Highly expanded clones were defined as clonotypes with a frequency above 0.1%. Shannon entropy was used to measure repertoire diversity, and the Gini coefficient was used to measure V-J evenness. Clonotypes shared by more than one individual were considered public. The public reads were reanalyzed by TCRdb: fastp trimming at Q25, MiXCR alignment, in-frame beta chains only. Records with the same CDR3 protein are collapsed into one entry carrying the most frequent genes and DNA. The V and J calls reflect TCRdb's pipeline rather than the authors' work. The sample data list around 470,000 distinct CDR3 sequences, and 14% of these were observed just once. The ten largest clonotypes hold roughly 15% of the sample.

On this clonotype itself: This clone's antigen is unknown. Qualities for individual bases were not recorded, and no much larger clone is one base off.

These sequences were also reported in another study, on T cells in Graves' hyperthyroidism and ophthalmopathy. The second investigation adds: Stable Graves' hyperthyroidism was defined as the absence of progression to ophthalmopathy over 18 months of follow-up. The hyperthyroidism patients were between 18 and 65 years old and newly diagnosed, with a disease duration of less than 2 months. Exclusion was applied to patients with uncontrolled infections, other autoimmune diseases, pregnancy or lactation. Clinical symptoms, serum thyroxine and TRAb, thyroid ultrasound, and orbital computed tomography formed the basis for the diagnoses. For the first round of RT-PCR on the TCR CDR3, the HTBI primer set was used together with the Qiagen OneStep RT-PCR kit. Most expanded thyroid clonotypes (frequency above 0.001) were also detected in blood, a finding suggesting that blood repertoires may reflect thyroid immune responses. A 13 V-J signature model separated ophthalmopathy from stable hyperthyroidism, with roughly 88% sensitivity and 81.08% specificity in cross-validation and 80%/75% in testing. In validation, the model predicted progression to ophthalmopathy a median of roughly six months before onset, with about 64% sensitivity and about 72% specificity. To identify TCR V-J signatures that set the groups apart, the researchers used a discovery cohort of 100 patients, made up of around 42 with Graves' ophthalmopathy and some 56 with stable Graves' hyperthyroidism. Whether ophthalmopathy could be predicted prospectively was tested in an independent validation cohort made up of about 20 hyperthyroidism patients plus 17 patients who later progressed to ophthalmopathy. The 95 to 100 discovery patients were divided at random into training and test sets in a 7:3 ratio. Thyroid tissue and blood T-cell repertoires from six Graves' hyperthyroidism patients were also compared in the study. Following sampling, methimazole starting at 30 mg daily was given to hyperthyroidism patients, and high-dose intravenous methylprednisolone was given to ophthalmopathy patients. Libraries were constructed in a second round of multiplex PCR, after which size selection and purification were performed. The libraries were sequenced on an Illumina HiSeq2000 using paired-end 100 bp reads. SOAPnuke was used to process the raw data, throwing out any read that contained adapters or uncalled bases, had a mean Phred below 15, or lacked an exact constant-primer or identifier match. COPE v1.2.5 was used to merge high-quality paired reads, and clonotypes were defined as unique nucleotide sequences. MiTCR v1.1 was used to align clonotypes to the IMGT TRBV, TRBD and TRBJ reference segments. Analysis was restricted to V-J combinations with a frequency above 0.0001, which covered 99% to 99.2% of repertoires. The TCS score was defined as F50 (clonal expansion) divided by E x V (chaos), with BLOSUM62-based TCRdist calculated between CDR3 peptides within each V-J. Welch's t-statistics and random forest reduced around 550 V-J features to 13, which were used in a naive Bayes classifier (R e1071). No statistical method was used to set the sample size in advance, and investigators knew the group allocation. The paper reports TCR Vbeta CDR3 sequencing of approximately 130 peripheral blood samples: under 45 ophthalmopathy, 70 to 85 hyperthyroidism and 17 progressor patients.

The TCR sequence derives from a woman between 45 and 60 years old with Graves disease. Donor details come from another sample of the same person, matched by shared clones. The sequences come from peripheral blood mononuclear cells (PBMCs), collected at new diagnosis, from a patient treated with antithyroid drugs.

CDR3 reads: CASSLTSRPSGRVNEQFF. The DNA reads as follows: TGTGCCAGCAGCTTAACCTCCCGGCCTAGCGGGAGAGTCAATGAGCAGTTCTTC. The rearrangement combines TRBV7-9 with TRBJ2-1; 10 bases in the middle match TRBD2. Based on the germline V gene (reference sequence), the CDR1 and CDR2 sequences are SEHNR and FQNEAQ. Inclusive of the bounding cysteine and phenylalanine, the CDR3 is 18 residues long. The read is trimmed to its CDR3 DNA, 54 bases read in frame from base 1. Germline trimming: 2 bases from V, 6 bases from J; junction bases outside gene matches: 13.